This is a list of T cell receptor beta chains from one sample in a study of blood T cell repertoires in COVID-19. The table came from immunoSEQ multiplex PCR; TCRdb's copy has only in-frame clones and leaves some out. Here the sample spans some 220,000 clones, 75% to 85% being singletons. Input material: peripheral blood. These receptors were collected from a human donor in a cohort sampled during active COVID-19. The CDR3 runs from the conserved cysteine through the conserved F or W. The D gene is left open where the match is weak. A row's size may be missing; if present it is once, few, many or a size class.

v_gene: TRBV23-1
abundance: -
j_gene: TRBJ2-7
d_gene: TRBD1
CDR3aa: CASSQRDRLNEQYF
CDR3nt: TGCGCCAGCAGTCAACGGGACAGATTAAACGAGCAGTACTTC

v_gene: TRBV5-1
abundance: once
j_gene: TRBJ1-3
d_gene: -
CDR3aa: CASSYDSSSGNTIYF
CDR3nt: TGCGCCAGCAGCTACGACAGCAGCTCTGGAAACACCATATATTTT

v_gene: TRBV7-6
abundance: once
j_gene: TRBJ2-7
d_gene: TRBD1
CDR3aa: CASSPLISGTGRGEQYF
CDR3nt: TGTGCCAGCAGCCCGTTAATCTCCGGGACAGGGAGAGGGGAGCAGTACTTC

v_gene: TRBV28
abundance: once
j_gene: TRBJ1-5
d_gene: -
CDR3aa: CASRPRGSNQPQHF
CDR3nt: TGTGCCAGCAGGCCCCGGGGTAGCAATCAGCCCCAGCATTTT

v_gene: TRBV5-4
abundance: -
j_gene: TRBJ2-3
d_gene: TRBD2
CDR3aa: CASSIGLAGGGTQYF
CDR3nt: TGTGCCAGCAGCATCGGACTAGCGGGAGGGGGTACGCAGTATTTT

v_gene: TRBV19
abundance: -
j_gene: TRBJ2-7
d_gene: -
CDR3aa: CASSRTTVSYEQYF
CDR3nt: TGTGCCAGTAGTAGAACGACAGTCTCCTACGAGCAGTACTTC

v_gene: TRBV11-3
abundance: -
j_gene: TRBJ1-1
d_gene: -
CDR3aa: CASSLGPPGYDTNTEAFF
CDR3nt: TGTGCCAGCAGCTTAGGCCCCCCGGGGTACGATACGAACACTGAAGCTTTCTTT

v_gene: TRBV5-5
abundance: -
j_gene: TRBJ2-7
d_gene: TRBD2
CDR3aa: CASSRIAGETYEQYF
CDR3nt: TGTGCCAGCAGCCGTATAGCGGGAGAGACCTACGAGCAGTACTTC

v_gene: TRBV19
abundance: -
j_gene: TRBJ1-5
d_gene: TRBD1
CDR3aa: CASSPLADRDQPQHF
CDR3nt: TGTGCCAGTAGTCCTCTGGCCGACAGGGATCAGCCCCAGCATTTT

v_gene: TRBV27
abundance: -
j_gene: TRBJ2-5
d_gene: -
CDR3aa: CASSSPPRGGPQETQYF
CDR3nt: TGTGCCAGCAGTTCCCCTCCCCGAGGAGGGCCCCAAGAGACCCAGTACTTC

v_gene: TRBV27
abundance: -
j_gene: TRBJ2-7
d_gene: TRBD1
CDR3aa: CASSRTGGYYEQYF
CDR3nt: TGTGCCAGCAGTCGGACAGGGGGTTACTACGAGCAGTACTTC

v_gene: TRBV5-1
abundance: -
j_gene: TRBJ2-1
d_gene: -
CDR3aa: CASRGITYNEQFF
CDR3nt: TGCGCCAGCAGGGGCATCACCTACAATGAGCAGTTCTTC

v_gene: TRBV7-3
abundance: -
j_gene: TRBJ1-1
d_gene: -
CDR3aa: CASSLNSWTEAFF
CDR3nt: TGTGCCAGCAGCTTAAACAGTTGGACTGAAGCTTTCTTT

v_gene: TRBV10-3
abundance: -
j_gene: TRBJ1-6
d_gene: TRBD1
CDR3aa: CASTGQGNSPLHF
CDR3nt: TGTGCCAGCACGGGACAGGGGAATTCACCCCTCCACTTT

v_gene: TRBV7-6
abundance: -
j_gene: TRBJ1-5
d_gene: TRBD1
CDR3aa: CASGPGGEGRPQHF
CDR3nt: TGTGCCAGCGGACCAGGGGGCGAGGGGCGCCCCCAGCATTTT

v_gene: TRBV5-8
abundance: -
j_gene: TRBJ1-6
d_gene: -
CDR3aa: CASSPPFRGGNSPLHF
CDR3nt: TGTGCCAGCAGCCCCCCATTCAGGGGAGGGAATTCACCCCTCCACTTT

v_gene: TRBV24-1
abundance: -
j_gene: TRBJ1-5
d_gene: -
CDR3aa: CATSEGGNQPQHF
CDR3nt: TGTGCCACCAGTGAAGGGGGCAATCAGCCCCAGCATTTT

v_gene: TRBV28
abundance: -
j_gene: TRBJ1-6
d_gene: TRBD1
CDR3aa: CASSTTGDGSPLHF
CDR3nt: TGTGCCAGCAGTACGACAGGGGATGGCTCACCCCTCCACTTT

v_gene: TRBV5-1
abundance: -
j_gene: TRBJ2-3
d_gene: -
CDR3aa: CASSFGGAQETDTQYF
CDR3nt: TGCGCCAGCAGCTTTGGGGGGGCCCAAGAAACAGATACGCAGTATTTT

v_gene: TRBV28
abundance: -
j_gene: TRBJ2-1
d_gene: TRBD1
CDR3aa: CASLSGTDYNEQFF
CDR3nt: TGTGCCAGCCTCTCTGGGACAGACTACAATGAGCAGTTCTTC

v_gene: TRBV7-3
abundance: few
j_gene: TRBJ1-6
d_gene: -
CDR3aa: CASSLSPNSPLHF
CDR3nt: TGTGCCAGCAGCTTATCTCCGAATTCACCCCTCCACTTT

v_gene: TRBV30
abundance: -
j_gene: TRBJ2-3
d_gene: TRBD2
CDR3aa: CAWSISGGTDTQYF
CDR3nt: TGTGCCTGGAGTATTAGCGGGGGCACAGATACGCAGTATTTT

v_gene: TRBV5-1
abundance: -
j_gene: TRBJ1-6
d_gene: -
CDR3aa: CASSDELGHNSPLHF
CDR3nt: TGCGCCAGCAGCGACGAGTTGGGCCATAATTCACCCCTCCACTTT

v_gene: TRBV5-1
abundance: once
j_gene: TRBJ2-3
d_gene: TRBD1
CDR3aa: CASSRGTGSADTQYF
CDR3nt: TGCGCCAGCAGCCGAGGGACAGGGTCCGCAGATACGCAGTATTTT

v_gene: TRBV6-6
abundance: -
j_gene: TRBJ2-5
d_gene: TRBD1
CDR3aa: CASRDRGRETQYF
CDR3nt: TGTGCCAGCAGGGACAGGGGCCGAGAGACCCAGTACTTC

v_gene: TRBV6-5
abundance: few
j_gene: TRBJ2-2
d_gene: TRBD1
CDR3aa: CASTRTGMNTGELFF
CDR3nt: TGTGCCAGCACCCGGACAGGGATGAACACCGGGGAGCTGTTTTTT

v_gene: TRBV18
abundance: -
j_gene: TRBJ2-1
d_gene: TRBD2
CDR3aa: CASSPFSSGDYNEQFF
CDR3nt: TGTGCCAGCTCACCTTTTTCTAGCGGGGATTACAATGAGCAGTTCTTC

v_gene: TRBV30
abundance: -
j_gene: TRBJ1-3
d_gene: TRBD1
CDR3aa: CAWRAGQAIRNTIYF
CDR3nt: TGTGCCTGGAGGGCTGGACAGGCAATTAGAAACACCATATATTTT

v_gene: TRBV7-2
abundance: -
j_gene: TRBJ2-7
d_gene: TRBD2
CDR3aa: CASSHRGSLAGPSYEQYF
CDR3nt: TGTGCCAGCAGCCATCGGGGAAGTCTAGCGGGACCCTCCTACGAGCAGTACTTC

v_gene: TRBV28
abundance: -
j_gene: TRBJ2-5
d_gene: TRBD2
CDR3aa: CASSLSGAETQYF
CDR3nt: TGTGCCAGCAGTTTAAGCGGGGCGGAGACCCAGTACTTC

v_gene: TRBV5-1
abundance: -
j_gene: TRBJ2-1
d_gene: TRBD2
CDR3aa: CASSQIGAGENEQFF
CDR3nt: TGCGCCAGCAGCCAGATCGGGGCGGGGGAGAATGAGCAGTTCTTC

v_gene: TRBV28
abundance: -
j_gene: TRBJ2-7
d_gene: TRBD1
CDR3aa: CASSYRDRGEQYF
CDR3nt: TGTGCCAGCAGTTATAGGGACAGAGGCGAGCAGTACTTC

v_gene: TRBV9
abundance: -
j_gene: TRBJ2-3
d_gene: TRBD2
CDR3aa: CASSGTGTSGTDTQYF
CDR3nt: TGTGCCAGCAGCGGAACCGGGACTAGCGGTACAGATACGCAGTATTTT

v_gene: TRBV7-2
abundance: -
j_gene: TRBJ1-2
d_gene: TRBD1
CDR3aa: CASSRWVRGQDGYTF
CDR3nt: TGTGCCAGCTCGCGATGGGTCAGGGGGCAGGATGGCTACACCTTC

v_gene: TRBV19
abundance: -
j_gene: TRBJ2-7
d_gene: -
CDR3aa: CASSVSDNSYEQYF
CDR3nt: TGTGCCAGTAGTGTGTCAGACAACTCCTACGAGCAGTACTTC

v_gene: TRBV7-2
abundance: -
j_gene: TRBJ1-1
d_gene: -
CDR3aa: CASSLEGIEAFF
CDR3nt: TGTGCCAGCAGCTTAGAGGGGATTGAAGCTTTCTTT

v_gene: TRBV7-9
abundance: -
j_gene: TRBJ1-5
d_gene: -
CDR3aa: CASSLSTAGNQPQHF
CDR3nt: TGTGCCAGCAGCTTATCTACAGCAGGCAATCAGCCCCAGCATTTT

v_gene: TRBV5-8
abundance: -
j_gene: TRBJ2-7
d_gene: TRBD1
CDR3aa: CASSLAGTVRQYF
CDR3nt: TGTGCCAGCAGCTTGGCTGGGACAGTTAGGCAGTACTTC

v_gene: TRBV2
abundance: -
j_gene: TRBJ2-3
d_gene: -
CDR3aa: CASQKGLLTDTQYF
CDR3nt: TGTGCCAGCCAGAAGGGGTTACTCACAGATACGCAGTATTTT

v_gene: TRBV14
abundance: -
j_gene: TRBJ2-7
d_gene: TRBD2
CDR3aa: CASSQGLAGGYEQYF
CDR3nt: TGTGCCAGCAGCCAGGGACTAGCGGGAGGTTACGAGCAGTACTTC

v_gene: TRBV18
abundance: -
j_gene: TRBJ1-1
d_gene: -
CDR3aa: CASSPGGNTEAFF
CDR3nt: TGTGCCAGCTCACCGGGAGGGAACACTGAAGCTTTCTTT

v_gene: TRBV5-8
abundance: many
j_gene: TRBJ1-1
d_gene: TRBD1
CDR3aa: CASSLTGDTEAFF
CDR3nt: TGTGCCAGCAGCCTCACAGGGGACACTGAAGCTTTCTTT

v_gene: TRBV18
abundance: -
j_gene: TRBJ2-7
d_gene: -
CDR3aa: CASSPPSGNYEQYF
CDR3nt: TGTGCCAGCTCACCACCTTCGGGAAACTACGAGCAGTACTTC

v_gene: TRBV19
abundance: -
j_gene: TRBJ2-7
d_gene: -
CDR3aa: CASSIGRSYEQYF
CDR3nt: TGTGCCAGTAGTATCGGGAGATCCTACGAGCAGTACTTC

v_gene: TRBV30
abundance: once
j_gene: TRBJ2-1
d_gene: -
CDR3aa: CAWSVLSGVDEQFF
CDR3nt: TGTGCCTGGAGTGTACTTTCGGGAGTGGATGAGCAGTTCTTC

v_gene: TRBV6-5
abundance: -
j_gene: TRBJ2-7
d_gene: TRBD2
CDR3aa: CASSYHGGTSGYEQYF
CDR3nt: TGTGCCAGCAGTTACCACGGTGGGACTAGCGGCTACGAGCAGTACTTC

v_gene: TRBV11-3
abundance: once
j_gene: TRBJ2-7
d_gene: TRBD1
CDR3aa: CASSSRQGSNYEQYF
CDR3nt: TGTGCCAGCAGCTCGCGACAGGGATCAAACTACGAGCAGTACTTC

v_gene: TRBV6-4
abundance: -
j_gene: TRBJ2-2
d_gene: -
CDR3aa: CASSDKGPYSGGELFF
CDR3nt: TGTGCCAGCAGTGACAAAGGTCCATATTCGGGCGGGGAGCTGTTTTTT

v_gene: TRBV19
abundance: -
j_gene: TRBJ2-5
d_gene: -
CDR3aa: CASSIDQRGVKRGETQYF
CDR3nt: TGTGCCAGTAGTATAGATCAACGGGGAGTAAAACGGGGAGAGACCCAGTACTTC

v_gene: TRBV7-6
abundance: -
j_gene: TRBJ2-5
d_gene: TRBD2
CDR3aa: CASSFASGGQETQYF
CDR3nt: TGTGCCAGCAGCTTCGCTAGCGGGGGACAAGAGACCCAGTACTTC

v_gene: TRBV20-1
abundance: few
j_gene: TRBJ2-7
d_gene: TRBD2
CDR3aa: CSASFGGSSYEQYF
CDR3nt: TGCAGTGCTAGTTTCGGGGGGAGCTCCTACGAGCAGTACTTC

v_gene: TRBV28
abundance: -
j_gene: TRBJ2-2
d_gene: -
CDR3aa: CASSPTRNSTNTGELFF
CDR3nt: TGTGCCAGCAGTCCAACCAGGAACTCAACGAACACCGGGGAGCTGTTTTTT

v_gene: TRBV11-3
abundance: -
j_gene: TRBJ1-2
d_gene: TRBD1
CDR3aa: CASSLVVRGQGERGYTF
CDR3nt: TGTGCCAGCAGCTTAGTTGTCCGCGGGCAGGGGGAACGCGGCTACACCTTC

v_gene: TRBV7-9
abundance: -
j_gene: TRBJ2-7
d_gene: -
CDR3aa: CASTNYDRNPEQYF
CDR3nt: TGTGCCAGCACCAATTACGACAGGAACCCTGAGCAGTACTTC

v_gene: TRBV27
abundance: -
j_gene: TRBJ1-5
d_gene: -
CDR3aa: CASSLHTNQPQHF
CDR3nt: TGTGCCAGCAGTTTACACACCAATCAGCCCCAGCATTTT